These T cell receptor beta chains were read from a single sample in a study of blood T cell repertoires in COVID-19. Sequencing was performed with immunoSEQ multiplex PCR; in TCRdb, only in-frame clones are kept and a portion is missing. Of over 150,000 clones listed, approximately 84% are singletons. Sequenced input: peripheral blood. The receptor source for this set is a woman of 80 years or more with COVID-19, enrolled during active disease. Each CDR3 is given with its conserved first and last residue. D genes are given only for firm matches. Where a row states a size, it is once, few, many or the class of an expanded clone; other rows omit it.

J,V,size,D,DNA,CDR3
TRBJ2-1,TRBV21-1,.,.,TGTGCCAGCAGCAAAGAAGGGGCAAACAATGAGCAGTTCTTC,CASSKEGANNEQFF
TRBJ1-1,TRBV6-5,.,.,TGTGCCAGCAGTTACCACCAGGGTTCGAACACTGAAGCTTTCTTT,CASSYHQGSNTEAFF
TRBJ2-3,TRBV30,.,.,TGTGCCTGGAGTAGGCGGACAGATACGCAGTATTTT,CAWSRRTDTQYF
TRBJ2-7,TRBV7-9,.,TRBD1,TGTGCCAGCAGCATAGGACAGGGATCCTACGAGCAGTACTTC,CASSIGQGSYEQYF
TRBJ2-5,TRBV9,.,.,TGTGCCAGCAGCTCACTAGGGCGTGGAGAGACCCAGTACTTC,CASSSLGRGETQYF
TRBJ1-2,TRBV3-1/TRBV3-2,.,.,TGTGCCAGCAGCCCCCAAGTCCAGACTCGCAATGGCTACACCTTC,CASSPQVQTRNGYTF
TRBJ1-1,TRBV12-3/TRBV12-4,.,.,TGTGCCAGCAGTTTAGGGGCAGGAGAAGCTTTCTTT,CASSLGAGEAFF
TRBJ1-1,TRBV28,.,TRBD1,TGTGCCAGCAGTACCAGGGGGCAAGGCACTGAAGCTTTCTTT,CASSTRGQGTEAFF
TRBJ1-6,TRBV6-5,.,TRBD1,TGTGCCAGCACCGCTGGACAGGGTTCTTCACCCCTCCACTTT,CASTAGQGSSPLHF
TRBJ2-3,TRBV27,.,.,TGTGCCAGCATGGGGGGAGGCAGGTTGCATACGCAGTATTTT,CASMGGGRLHTQYF
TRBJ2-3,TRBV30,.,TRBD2,TGTGCCTGGCGGGACTATTTCACAGATACGCAGTATTTT,CAWRDYFTDTQYF
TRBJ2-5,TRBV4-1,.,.,TGCGCCAGCAGCCAAGACCGGGGATGGCGGGAGACCCAGTACTTC,CASSQDRGWRETQYF
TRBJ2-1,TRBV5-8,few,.,TGTGCCAGCAGCCCGTTTCTGAGCGATGAGCAGTTCTTC,CASSPFLSDEQFF
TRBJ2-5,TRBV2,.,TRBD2,TGTGCCAGCAGTGGGACTAGCGGACAAGAGACCCAGTACTTC,CASSGTSGQETQYF
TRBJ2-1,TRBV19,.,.,TGTGCCAGTAGTAACAGGGTAGGGACCTACAATGAGCAGTTCTTC,CASSNRVGTYNEQFF
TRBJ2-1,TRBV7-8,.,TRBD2,TGTGCCAGCACCACGGGACTAGCGTTTAACAATGAGCAGTTCTTC,CASTTGLAFNNEQFF
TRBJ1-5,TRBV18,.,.,TGTGCCAGCTCACGCACGGGCAATCAGCCCCAGCATTTT,CASSRTGNQPQHF
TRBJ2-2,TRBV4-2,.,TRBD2,TGTGCCAGCAGCCACGCTCGGACTAGCGGGGATAAGGACACCGGGGAGCTGTTTTTT,CASSHARTSGDKDTGELFF
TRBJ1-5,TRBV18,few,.,TGTGCCAGCTCACCCGGGAGGGGCTCCGAGCCCCAGCATTTT,CASSPGRGSEPQHF
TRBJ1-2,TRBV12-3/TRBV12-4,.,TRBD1,TGTGCCAGCAGTTGGGACAGCTATGGCTACACCTTC,CASSWDSYGYTF
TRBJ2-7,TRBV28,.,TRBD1,TGTGCCAGCACCGGGGACAGGCTCTACGAGCAGTACTTC,CASTGDRLYEQYF
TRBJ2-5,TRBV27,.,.,TGTGCCAGCAGTTTCCTACCCGGACACCTACAAGAGACCCAGTACTTC,CASSFLPGHLQETQYF
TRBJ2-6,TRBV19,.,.,TGTGCCAGTAGTATAGTGGCGGGGGCCCTCTCTGGGGCCAACGTCCTGACTTTC,CASSIVAGALSGANVLTF
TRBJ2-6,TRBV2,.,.,TGTGCCAGCCTCCCGAACAGGGTTTTCTCTGGGGCCAACGTCCTGACTTTC,CASLPNRVFSGANVLTF
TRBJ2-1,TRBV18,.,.,TGTGCCAGCTCCCGGGCCGGGAGCTCCTACAATGAGCAGTTCTTC,CASSRAGSSYNEQFF
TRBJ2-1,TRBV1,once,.,TGCACCAGCAGCCAAGAAGGGCTAGCGGGAGAGACCGTCGATGAGCAGTTCTTC,CTSSQEGLAGETVDEQFF